Given below is one T cell receptor (beta chain) in context. The target antigen is unknown. Once extracted for a subset, genomic DNA was divided evenly among several immunoSEQ plates. Around 200 ng DNA, about 33,000 T cell genomes, went into each sorted-subset replicate PCR. The protocol was immunoSEQ multiplex PCR, while the TCRdb copy is restricted to in-frame clones and leaves out a portion. Of under 700,000 clones in the sample, 85% to 95% were seen once. It was CD45RO-negative cells, positively selected for CCR7, that made up naive CD8 cells, with terminally differentiated effector memory CD45RA+ cells excluded. Donors, without exception, were Caucasian adults residing in Nashville, Tennessee. The data derive from a study of shared clonotypes between healthy human individuals. Study conclusions and caveats: Shared clonotypes across all four donors exceeded non-shared ones in generation probability.

The CDR3 contains 11 residues. With 4 bases removed from V and 6 bases from J, the gap between germline ends came to 6 bases. Looked up from germline, CDR1 is DFQATT and CDR2 is SNEGSKA (reference sequence). What was sequenced was naive CD8+ T cells sorted from blood. The chain carries TRBV20-1 and TRBJ2-2; D is uncertain. This receptor was taken from a woman aged 30 to 39 in good health. The DNA of the CDR3 is TGCAGTGCTATAATCTCCGGGGAGCTGTTTTTT. Amino acids: CSAIISGELFF.